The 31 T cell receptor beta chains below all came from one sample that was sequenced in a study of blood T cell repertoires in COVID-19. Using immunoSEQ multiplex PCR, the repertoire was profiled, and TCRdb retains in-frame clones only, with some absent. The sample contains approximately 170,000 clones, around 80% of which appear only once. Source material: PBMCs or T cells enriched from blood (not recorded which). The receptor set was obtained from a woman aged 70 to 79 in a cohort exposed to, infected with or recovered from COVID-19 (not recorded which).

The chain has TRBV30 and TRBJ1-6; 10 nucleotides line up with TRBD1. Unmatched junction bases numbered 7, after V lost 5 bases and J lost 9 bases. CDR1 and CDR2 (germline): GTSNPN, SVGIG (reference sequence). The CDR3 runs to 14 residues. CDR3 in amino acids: CAWCRTGGISPLHF. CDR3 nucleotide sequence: TGTGCCTGGTGTCGGACAGGGGGTATTTCACCCCTCCACTTT.

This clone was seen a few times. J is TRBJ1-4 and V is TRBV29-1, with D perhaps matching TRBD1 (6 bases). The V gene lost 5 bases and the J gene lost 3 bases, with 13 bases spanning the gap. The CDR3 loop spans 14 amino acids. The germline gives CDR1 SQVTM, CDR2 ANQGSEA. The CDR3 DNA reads TGCAGCGTTACAGGGTCAGGGGCTAATGAAAAACTGTTTTTT. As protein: CSVTGSGANEKLFF.

Written as DNA, the CDR3 is TGTGCCAGCAGCCGAAGTCGGTCCGGGGGTGAGCAGTTCTTC. Amino acids: CASSRSRSGGEQFF. The J gene is TRBJ2-1, the V gene TRBV7-8, with D perhaps TRBD2 (6 bases). This CDR3 comprises 14 residues. Germline V lookup: CDR1 SGHVS, CDR2 FQNEAQ. Deletions cut 5 bases from V and 9 bases from J, with 17 bases between.

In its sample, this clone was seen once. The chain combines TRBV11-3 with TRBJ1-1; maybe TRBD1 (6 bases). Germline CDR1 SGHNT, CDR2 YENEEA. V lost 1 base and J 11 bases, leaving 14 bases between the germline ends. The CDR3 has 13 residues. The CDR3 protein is CASSLVYGGLAFF. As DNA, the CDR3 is TGTGCCAGCAGCTTAGTTTATGGGGGCCTGGCTTTCTTT.

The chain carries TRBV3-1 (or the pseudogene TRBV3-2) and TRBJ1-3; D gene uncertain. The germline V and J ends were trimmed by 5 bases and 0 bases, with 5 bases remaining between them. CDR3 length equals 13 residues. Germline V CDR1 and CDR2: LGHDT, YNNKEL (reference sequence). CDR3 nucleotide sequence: TGTGCCAGCAGCATAGACTCTGGAAACACCATATATTTT. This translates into CASSIDSGNTIYF.

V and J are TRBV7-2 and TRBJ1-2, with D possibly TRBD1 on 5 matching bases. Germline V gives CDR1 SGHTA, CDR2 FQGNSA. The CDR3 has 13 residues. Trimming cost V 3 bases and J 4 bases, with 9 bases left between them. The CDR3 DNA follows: TGTGCCAGCAGCTTGGGAGGGGTCTATGGCTACACCTTC. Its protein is CASSLGGVYGYTF.

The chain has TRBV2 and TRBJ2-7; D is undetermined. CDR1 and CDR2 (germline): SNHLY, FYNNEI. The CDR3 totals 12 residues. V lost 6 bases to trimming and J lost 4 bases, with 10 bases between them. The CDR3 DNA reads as TGTGCCAGCAGGGCGGATGATTACGAGCAGTACTTC. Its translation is CASRADDYEQYF.

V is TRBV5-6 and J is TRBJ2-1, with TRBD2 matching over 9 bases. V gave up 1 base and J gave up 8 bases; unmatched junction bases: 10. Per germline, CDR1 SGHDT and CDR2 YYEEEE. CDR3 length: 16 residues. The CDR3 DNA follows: TGTGCCAGCAGCTTGAATTTGCGGGAGGGCCACGATGAGCAGTTCTTC. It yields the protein CASSLNLREGHDEQFF.

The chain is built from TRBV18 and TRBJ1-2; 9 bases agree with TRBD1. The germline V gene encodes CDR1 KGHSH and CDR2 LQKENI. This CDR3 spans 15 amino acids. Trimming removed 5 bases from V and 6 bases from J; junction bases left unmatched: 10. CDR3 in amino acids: CASSVTGTGSNGYTF. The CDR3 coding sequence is TGTGCCAGCTCAGTCACCGGGACAGGGTCGAATGGCTACACCTTC.

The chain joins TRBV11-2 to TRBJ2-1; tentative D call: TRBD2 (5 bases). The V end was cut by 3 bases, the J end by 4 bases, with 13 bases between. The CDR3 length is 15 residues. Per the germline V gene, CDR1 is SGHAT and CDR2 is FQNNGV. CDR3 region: CASSFSRASYNEQFF. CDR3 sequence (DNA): TGTGCCAGCAGCTTTTCGCGGGCGAGTTACAATGAGCAGTTCTTC.

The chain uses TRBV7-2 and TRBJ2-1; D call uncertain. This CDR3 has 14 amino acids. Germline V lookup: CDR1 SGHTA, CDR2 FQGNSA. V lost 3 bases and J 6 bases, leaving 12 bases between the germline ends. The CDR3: CASSFAALLNEQFF. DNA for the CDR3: TGTGCCAGCAGCTTTGCGGCCCTGCTCAATGAGCAGTTCTTC.

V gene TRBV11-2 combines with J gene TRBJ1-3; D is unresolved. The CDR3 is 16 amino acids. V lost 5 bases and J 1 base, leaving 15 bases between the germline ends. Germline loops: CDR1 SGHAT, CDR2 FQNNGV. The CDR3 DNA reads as TGTGCCAGCAGCCCGGGTAACGCCGGGTCTGGAAACACCATATATTTT. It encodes CASSPGNAGSGNTIYF.

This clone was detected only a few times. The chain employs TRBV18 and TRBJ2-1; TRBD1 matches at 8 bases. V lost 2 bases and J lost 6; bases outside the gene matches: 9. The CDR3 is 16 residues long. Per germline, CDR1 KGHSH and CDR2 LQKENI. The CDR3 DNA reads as TGTGCCAGCTCACCATTCGTCGCACAGGGGGTCAATGAGCAGTTCTTC. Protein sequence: CASSPFVAQGVNEQFF.

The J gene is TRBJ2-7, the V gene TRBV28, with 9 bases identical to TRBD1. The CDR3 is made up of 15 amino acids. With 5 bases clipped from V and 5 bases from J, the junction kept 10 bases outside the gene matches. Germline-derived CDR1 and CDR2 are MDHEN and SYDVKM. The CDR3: CASSHGGQGQDEQYF. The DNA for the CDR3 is TGTGCCAGCAGTCACGGAGGACAGGGGCAGGACGAGCAGTACTTC.

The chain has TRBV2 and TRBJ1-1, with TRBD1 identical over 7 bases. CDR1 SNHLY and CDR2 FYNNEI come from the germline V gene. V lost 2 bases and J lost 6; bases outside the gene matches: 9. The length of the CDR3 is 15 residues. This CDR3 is CASSESGRGRSEAFF. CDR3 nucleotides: TGTGCCAGCAGTGAATCGGGCAGGGGGAGGTCTGAAGCTTTCTTT.

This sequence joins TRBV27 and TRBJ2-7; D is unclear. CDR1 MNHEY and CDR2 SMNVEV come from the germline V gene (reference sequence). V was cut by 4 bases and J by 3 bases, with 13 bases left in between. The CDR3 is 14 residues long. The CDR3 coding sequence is TGTGCCAGCAGTTGGGCCCATCGAGACTACGAGCAGTACTTC. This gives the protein CASSWAHRDYEQYF.

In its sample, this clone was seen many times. In DNA form, the CDR3 reads TGTGCCAGCAGTGAACAGGGAGACTCCGAGCAGTACTTC. Translation: CASSEQGDSEQYF. The V and J genes are TRBV6-4 and TRBJ2-7, with a tentative D call TRBD1 (6 bases). Deletions cut 3 bases from V and 6 bases from J, with 12 bases between. Germline V CDR1 and CDR2: MRHNA, SNTAGT. This CDR3 has 13 residues.

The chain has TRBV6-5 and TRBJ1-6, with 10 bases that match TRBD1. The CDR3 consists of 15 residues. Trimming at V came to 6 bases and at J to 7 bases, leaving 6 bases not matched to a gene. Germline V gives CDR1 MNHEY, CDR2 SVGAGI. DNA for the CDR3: TGTGCCAGCAGCCTTAGACAGGGGGCAAATTCACCCCTCCACTTT. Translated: CASSLRQGANSPLHF.

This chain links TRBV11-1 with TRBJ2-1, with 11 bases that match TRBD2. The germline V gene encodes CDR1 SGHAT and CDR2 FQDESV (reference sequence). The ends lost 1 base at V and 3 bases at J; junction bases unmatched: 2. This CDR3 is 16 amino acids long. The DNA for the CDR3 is TGTGCCAGCAGCTTAGAGCTAGCGGGAGGCTACAATGAGCAGTTCTTC. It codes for CASSLELAGGYNEQFF. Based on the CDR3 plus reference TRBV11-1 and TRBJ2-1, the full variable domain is EAEVAQSPRYKITEKSQAVAFWCDPISGHATLYWYRQILGQGPELLVQFQDESVVDDSQLPKDRFSAERLKGVDSTLKIQPAELGDSAMYLCASSLELAGGYNEQFFGPGTRLTVL.

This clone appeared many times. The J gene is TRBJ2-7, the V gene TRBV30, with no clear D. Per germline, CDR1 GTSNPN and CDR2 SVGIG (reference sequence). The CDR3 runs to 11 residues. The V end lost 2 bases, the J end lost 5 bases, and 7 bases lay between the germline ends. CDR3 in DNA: TGTGCCTGGAGTAGTGTAGACGAGCAGTACTTC. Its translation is CAWSSVDEQYF.

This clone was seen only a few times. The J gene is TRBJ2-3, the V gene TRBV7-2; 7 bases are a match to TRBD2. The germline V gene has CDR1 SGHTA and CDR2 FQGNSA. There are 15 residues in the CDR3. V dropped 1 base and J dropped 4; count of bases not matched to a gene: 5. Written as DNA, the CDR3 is TGTGCCAGCAGCTTAGGGTCCCGGGAGGCAGATACGCAGTATTTT. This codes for CASSLGSREADTQYF.

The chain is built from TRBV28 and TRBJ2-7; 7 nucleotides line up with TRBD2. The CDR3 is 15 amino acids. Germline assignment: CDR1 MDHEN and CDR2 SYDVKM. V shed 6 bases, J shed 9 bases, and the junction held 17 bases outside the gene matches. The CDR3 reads CASSPATLVGGGQYF. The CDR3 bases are TGTGCCAGCAGCCCTGCTACACTAGTCGGCGGGGGGCAGTACTTC.

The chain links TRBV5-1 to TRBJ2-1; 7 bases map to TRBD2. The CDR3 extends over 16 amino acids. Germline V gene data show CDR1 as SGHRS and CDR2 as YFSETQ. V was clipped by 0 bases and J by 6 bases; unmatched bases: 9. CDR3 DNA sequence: TGCGCCAGCAGCTTGGAGAGCGGGACGGCGGTCAATGAGCAGTTCTTC. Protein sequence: CASSLESGTAVNEQFF.

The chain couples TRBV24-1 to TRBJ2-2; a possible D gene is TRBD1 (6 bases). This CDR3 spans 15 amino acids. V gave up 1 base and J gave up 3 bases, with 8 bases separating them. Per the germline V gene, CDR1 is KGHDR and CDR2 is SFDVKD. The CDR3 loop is CATSDFNRDTGELFF. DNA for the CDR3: TGTGCCACCAGTGATTTTAACAGGGACACCGGGGAGCTGTTTTTT.

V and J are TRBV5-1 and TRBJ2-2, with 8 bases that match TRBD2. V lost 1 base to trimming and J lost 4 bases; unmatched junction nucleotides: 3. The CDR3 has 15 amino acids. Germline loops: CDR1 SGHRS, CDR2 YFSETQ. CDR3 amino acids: CASSLIAGPTGELFF. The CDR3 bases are TGCGCCAGCAGCTTGATAGCGGGGCCCACCGGGGAGCTGTTTTTT.

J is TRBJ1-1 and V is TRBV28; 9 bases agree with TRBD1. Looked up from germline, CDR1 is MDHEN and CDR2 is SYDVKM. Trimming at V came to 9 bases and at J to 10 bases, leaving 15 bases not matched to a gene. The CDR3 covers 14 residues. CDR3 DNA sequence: TGTGCCAGTTCTAACAGGGGGCGCGGTGGGAGAGCTTTCTTT. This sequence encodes CASSNRGRGGRAFF.

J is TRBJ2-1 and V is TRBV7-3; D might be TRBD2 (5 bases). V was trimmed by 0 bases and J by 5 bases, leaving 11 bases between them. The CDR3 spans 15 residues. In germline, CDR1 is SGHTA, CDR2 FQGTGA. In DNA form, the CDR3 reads TGTGCCAGCAGCTTAACGAGCGGTTATCACAATGAGCAGTTCTTC. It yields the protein CASSLTSGYHNEQFF.

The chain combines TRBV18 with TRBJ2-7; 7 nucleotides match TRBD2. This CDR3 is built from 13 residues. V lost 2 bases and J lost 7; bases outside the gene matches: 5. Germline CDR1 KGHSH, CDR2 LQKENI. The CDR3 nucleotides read TGTGCCAGCTCACCAAGGAGGGAGGGAGAGCAGTACTTC. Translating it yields CASSPRREGEQYF. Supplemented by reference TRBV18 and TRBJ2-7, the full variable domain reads NAGVMQNPRHLVRRRGQEARLRCSPMKGHSHVYWYRQLPEEGLKFMVYLQKENIIDESGMPKERFSAEFPKEGPSILRIQQVVRGDSAAYFCASSPRREGEQYFGPGTRLTVT.

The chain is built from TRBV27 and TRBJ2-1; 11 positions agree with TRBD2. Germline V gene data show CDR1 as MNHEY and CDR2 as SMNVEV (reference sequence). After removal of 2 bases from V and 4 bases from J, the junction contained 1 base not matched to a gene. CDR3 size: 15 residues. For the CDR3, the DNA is TGTGCCAGCAGTTTAGGACTAGCGGGTTACAATGAGCAGTTCTTC. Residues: CASSLGLAGYNEQFF.

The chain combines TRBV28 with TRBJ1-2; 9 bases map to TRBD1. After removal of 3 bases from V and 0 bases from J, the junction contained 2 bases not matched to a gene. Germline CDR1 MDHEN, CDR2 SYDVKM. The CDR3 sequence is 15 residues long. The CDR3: CASSFGTGTNYGYTF. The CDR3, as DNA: TGTGCCAGCAGTTTCGGGACAGGGACTAACTATGGCTACACCTTC.

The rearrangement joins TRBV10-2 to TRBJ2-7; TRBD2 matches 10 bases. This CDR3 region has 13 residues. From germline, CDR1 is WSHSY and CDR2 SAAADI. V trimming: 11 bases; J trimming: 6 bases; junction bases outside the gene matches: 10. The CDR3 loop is CASRLAGGPEQYF. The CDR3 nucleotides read TGCGCCTCCAGGTTAGCGGGAGGCCCCGAGCAGTACTTC.